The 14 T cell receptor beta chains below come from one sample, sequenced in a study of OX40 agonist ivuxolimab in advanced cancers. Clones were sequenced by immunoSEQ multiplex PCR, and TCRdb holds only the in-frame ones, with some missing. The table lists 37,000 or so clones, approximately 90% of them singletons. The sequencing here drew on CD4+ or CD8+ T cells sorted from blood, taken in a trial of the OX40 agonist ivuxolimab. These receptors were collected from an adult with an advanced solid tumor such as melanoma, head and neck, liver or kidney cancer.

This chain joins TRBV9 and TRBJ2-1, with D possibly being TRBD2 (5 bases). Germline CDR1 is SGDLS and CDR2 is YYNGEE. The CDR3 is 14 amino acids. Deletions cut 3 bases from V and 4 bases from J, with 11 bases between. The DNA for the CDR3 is TGTGCCAGCAGCGGCCGAGGGAGTTACAATGAGCAGTTCTTC. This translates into CASSGRGSYNEQFF.

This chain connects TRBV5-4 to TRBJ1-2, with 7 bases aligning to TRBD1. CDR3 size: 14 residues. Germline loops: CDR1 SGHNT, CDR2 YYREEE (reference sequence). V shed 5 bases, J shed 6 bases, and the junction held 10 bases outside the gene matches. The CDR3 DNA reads TGTGCCAGCAGGGCTAGGGACAGTCTCGATGGCTACACCTTC. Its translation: CASRARDSLDGYTF.

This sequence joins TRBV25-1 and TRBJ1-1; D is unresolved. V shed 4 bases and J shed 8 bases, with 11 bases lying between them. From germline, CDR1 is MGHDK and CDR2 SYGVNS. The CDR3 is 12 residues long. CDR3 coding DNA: TGTGCCAGCAGTGCCCCGTTAACAGAAGCTTTCTTT. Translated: CASSAPLTEAFF.

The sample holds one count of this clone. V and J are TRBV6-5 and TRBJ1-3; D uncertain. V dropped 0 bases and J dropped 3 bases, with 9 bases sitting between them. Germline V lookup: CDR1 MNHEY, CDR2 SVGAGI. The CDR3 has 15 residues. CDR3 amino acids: CASSYSVGDGNTIYF. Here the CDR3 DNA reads TGTGCCAGCAGTTACTCGGTGGGAGATGGAAACACCATATATTTT.

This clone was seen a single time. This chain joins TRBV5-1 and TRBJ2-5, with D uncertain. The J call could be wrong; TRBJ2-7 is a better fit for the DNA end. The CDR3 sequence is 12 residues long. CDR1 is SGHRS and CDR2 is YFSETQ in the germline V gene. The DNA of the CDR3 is TGCGCCAGCAGCATGACCAGTTACGAGCAGTACTTC. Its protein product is CASSMTSYEQYF.

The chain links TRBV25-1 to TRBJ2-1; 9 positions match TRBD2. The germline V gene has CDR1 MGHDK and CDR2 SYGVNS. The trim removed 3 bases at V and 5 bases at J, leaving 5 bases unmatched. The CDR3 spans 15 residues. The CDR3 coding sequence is TGTGCCAGCAGTGACTGGTCTAGCGGGAACAATGAGCAGTTCTTC. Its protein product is CASSDWSSGNNEQFF.

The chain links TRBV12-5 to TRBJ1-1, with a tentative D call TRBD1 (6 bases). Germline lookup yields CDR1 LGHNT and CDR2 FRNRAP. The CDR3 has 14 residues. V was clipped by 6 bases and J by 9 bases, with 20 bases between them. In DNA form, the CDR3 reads TGTGCTAGTGGGACGGGGACACCCATAGACCAAGCTTTCTTT. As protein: CASGTGTPIDQAFF.

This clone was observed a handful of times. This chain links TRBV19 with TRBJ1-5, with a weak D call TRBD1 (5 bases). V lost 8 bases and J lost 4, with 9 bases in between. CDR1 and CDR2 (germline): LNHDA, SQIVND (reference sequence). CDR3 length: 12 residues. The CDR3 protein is CASSTANQPQHF. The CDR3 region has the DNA TGTGCCAGTTCGACAGCTAATCAGCCCCAGCATTTT.

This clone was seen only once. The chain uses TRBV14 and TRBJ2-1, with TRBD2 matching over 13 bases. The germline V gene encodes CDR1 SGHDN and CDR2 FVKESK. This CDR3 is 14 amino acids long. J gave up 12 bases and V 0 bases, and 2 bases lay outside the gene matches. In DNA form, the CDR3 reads TGTGCCAGCAGCCAAGAGACTAGCGGGGGGAGGCAGTTCTTC. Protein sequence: CASSQETSGGRQFF.

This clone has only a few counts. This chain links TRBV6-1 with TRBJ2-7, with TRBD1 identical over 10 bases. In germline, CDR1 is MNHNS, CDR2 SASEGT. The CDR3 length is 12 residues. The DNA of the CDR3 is TGTGCTTTGACAGGGGGCGTCTACGAGCAGTACTTC. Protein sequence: CALTGGVYEQYF.

The CDR3 DNA reads as TGTGCCAGTAGGCAGTGGACGTCTAACATTCAGTACTTC. Encoded protein: CASRQWTSNIQYF. The chain has TRBV19 and TRBJ2-4, with D uncertain. This CDR3 spans 13 amino acids. Germline V gene sequence: CDR1 LNHDA, CDR2 SQIVND (reference sequence). Trimming left V 6 bases short and J 7 bases short, with 13 bases between.

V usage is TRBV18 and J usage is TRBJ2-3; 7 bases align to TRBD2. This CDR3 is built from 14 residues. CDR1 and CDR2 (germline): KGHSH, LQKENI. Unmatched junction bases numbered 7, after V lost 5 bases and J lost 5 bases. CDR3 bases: TGTGCCAGCTCAAGTCCTAGCGGCTTAGATACGCAGTATTTT. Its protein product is CASSSPSGLDTQYF.

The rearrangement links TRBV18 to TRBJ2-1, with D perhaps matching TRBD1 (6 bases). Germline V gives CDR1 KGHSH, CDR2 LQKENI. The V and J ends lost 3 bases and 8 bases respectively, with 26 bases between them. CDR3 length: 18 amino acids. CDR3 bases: TGTGCCAGCTCACCCATTCCCACAGGGTACGATTCAAAAGATGAGCAGTTCTTC. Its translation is CASSPIPTGYDSKDEQFF.

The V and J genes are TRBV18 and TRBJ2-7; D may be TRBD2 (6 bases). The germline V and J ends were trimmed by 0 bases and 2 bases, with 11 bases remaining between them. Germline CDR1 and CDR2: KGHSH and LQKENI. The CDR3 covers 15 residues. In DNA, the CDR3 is TGTGCCAGCTCACCACCGTCCCGGGGGACCTACGAGCAGTACTTC. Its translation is CASSPPSRGTYEQYF.